These 24 T cell receptor beta chains share one sample of origin, sequenced in a study of T cells in Graves' hyperthyroidism and ophthalmopathy. Amplification yielded TCR beta CDR3 regions, with RNA transcripts as the source. An initial round of RT-PCR targeting the TCR CDR3 relied on the HTBI primer set. TCRdb reprocessed the multiplex PCR reads via MiXCR and lists one record per CDR3 protein. The table includes a few hundred thousand distinct CDR3 sequences, around 42% detected once. What was sequenced was peripheral blood or thyroid tissue (not recorded which). The receptors here all came from an adult woman with Graves' disease, either hyperthyroidism or ophthalmopathy (not recorded which).

This clonotype was counted ten times or more. This sequence joins TRBV7-2 and TRBJ2-7; the match to TRBD2 covers 8 bases. Germline V gene lookup returns CDR1 SGHTA and CDR2 FQGNSA. The CDR3 sequence is 17 residues long. The V and J ends lost 5 bases and 2 bases, in that order; junction bases with no gene match: 14. The CDR3 here is CASSLAVFAGGAYEQYF. CDR3 in DNA: TGTGCCAGCAGCCTCGCCGTCTTCGCGGGAGGAGCCTACGAGCAGTACTTC.

This rearrangement joins TRBV5-1 to TRBJ1-3; 7 nucleotides agree with TRBD1. This CDR3 has 15 residues. Germline CDR1 and CDR2: SGHRS and YFSETQ. The V and J ends lost 4 bases and 0 bases, in that order; junction bases with no gene match: 4. DNA of the CDR3: TGCGCCAGCAGCATGGGACAGATCTCTGGAAACACCATATATTTT. Translated, it gives CASSMGQISGNTIYF.

A word on this clonotype: Germline and junction disagree at one end, which may indicate a read error. The chain recombines TRBV5-1 with TRBJ2-5, with 7 bases lining up with TRBD2. Germline-derived CDR1 and CDR2 are SGHRS and YFSETQ. The CDR3 spans 15 residues. CDR3: CASSLRAGRQETQYF. CDR3 nucleotides: TGTGCCAGCAGCTTGCGAGCGGGAAGGCAAGAGACCCAGTACTTC.

The gene calls are TRBV7-2 and TRBJ2-1; D may be TRBD2 (6 bases). CDR3 length equals 15 residues. In germline, CDR1 is SGHTA, CDR2 FQGNSA. V was trimmed by 5 bases and J by 9 bases, leaving 20 bases between them. The CDR3 is CASSLREMGQGEQFF. In nucleotides, the CDR3 is TGTGCCAGCAGCCTCCGGGAGATGGGCCAGGGTGAGCAGTTCTTC.

The chain carries TRBV5-1 and TRBJ2-2; 8 positions agree with TRBD1. There are 16 residues in the CDR3. With 0 bases clipped from V and 7 bases from J, the junction kept 8 bases outside the gene matches. Germline-derived CDR1 and CDR2 are SGHRS and YFSETQ. The CDR3 DNA is TGCGCCAGCAGCTTGGGGACAGGGACGACTGTCGGGGAGCTGTTTTTT. This encodes CASSLGTGTTVGELFF.

This clonotype was seen ten or more times. The chain links TRBV27 to TRBJ2-7; the D gene is possibly TRBD2 (5 bases). Germline V gene lookup returns CDR1 MNHEY and CDR2 SMNVEV (reference sequence). V lost 6 bases and J 2 bases, leaving 5 bases between the germline ends. The CDR3 extends over 11 amino acids. The DNA of the CDR3 is TGTGCCAGCAGGACTACCTACGAGCAGTACTTC. Residues: CASRTTYEQYF.

Many counts were recorded for this clonotype. The chain employs TRBV20-1 and TRBJ1-5, with 7 bases identical to TRBD1. This CDR3 has 16 residues. Germline-derived CDR1 and CDR2 are DFQATT and SNEGSKA (reference sequence). The V and J ends lost 1 base and 3 bases, in that order; junction bases with no gene match: 9. The CDR3 region is CSARAPTGLYNQPQHF. In DNA, the CDR3 is TGCAGTGCTAGAGCGCCGACAGGGCTATACAATCAGCCCCAGCATTTT.

This clonotype appeared many times. V and J are TRBV4-1 and TRBJ1-1, with 12 bases identical to TRBD1. Germline CDR1 reads MGHRA; CDR2 reads YSYEKL. Losses at the gene ends were 1 base for V and 0 bases for J; bases not matched to a gene: 3. The CDR3 is made up of 17 amino acids. In nucleotides, the CDR3 is TGCGCCAGCAGCCAAGCCGGGACAGGGGGCCTGAACACTGAAGCTTTCTTT. Residues: CASSQAGTGGLNTEAFF.

V and J are TRBV7-9 and TRBJ1-5; 7 nucleotides align to TRBD1. V shed 3 bases, J shed 6 bases, and the junction held 8 bases outside the gene matches. Per the germline V gene, CDR1 is SEHNR and CDR2 is FQNEAQ (reference sequence). The length of the CDR3 is 15 residues. CDR3 sequence reads: CASSLGQGEGQPQHF. DNA for the CDR3: TGTGCCAGCAGCTTGGGGCAGGGGGAAGGTCAGCCCCAGCATTTT.

This clonotype was seen ten or more times. J is TRBJ2-7 and V is TRBV7-2; tentatively, D is TRBD1 (5 bases). Germline loops: CDR1 SGHTA, CDR2 FQGNSA. V was trimmed by 2 bases and J by 2 bases, leaving 10 bases between them. The length of the CDR3 is 14 residues. The CDR3 DNA is TGTGCCAGCAGCTTAAAGGGGTATGCCTACGAGCAGTACTTC. Amino acid sequence: CASSLKGYAYEQYF.

The rearrangement uses TRBV7-9 and TRBJ2-6; no firm D call. The ends were cut back, 5 bases at V and 0 bases at J, with 17 bases in the middle. The CDR3 runs to 18 residues. Germline CDR1 is SEHNR and CDR2 is FQNEAQ (reference sequence). This CDR3 reads CASSPGLLPNSGANVLTF. CDR3 sequence (DNA): TGTGCCAGCAGCCCTGGGTTATTGCCGAACTCTGGGGCCAACGTCCTGACTTTC.

The sample holds many counts of this clonotype. The DNA for the CDR3 is TGTGCCAGTAGTCCTCTGGGGCGTAGAAAAGAGACCCAGTACTTC. Amino acids: CASSPLGRRKETQYF. The V gene is TRBV19, the J gene TRBJ2-5, with a possible D match to TRBD1 (5 bases). V was trimmed by 5 bases and J by 3 bases, leaving 16 bases between them. There are 15 residues in the CDR3. Germline values: CDR1 LNHDA, CDR2 SQIVND (reference sequence).

This clonotype has a count of ten or more. V and J are TRBV29-1 and TRBJ1-5; 7 bases agree with TRBD1. In germline, CDR1 is SQVTM, CDR2 ANQGSEA. The length of the CDR3 is 14 residues. V shed 6 bases and J 4 bases; nucleotides not matched to a gene: 9. CDR3 nucleotides: TGCAGCGTCTCAGTACAGGGGCCAAATCAGCCCCAGCATTTT. Its translation is CSVSVQGPNQPQHF.

This clonotype occurred a few times. The chain is built from TRBV28 and TRBJ2-7; weak D call: TRBD1 (5 bases). Trimming shortened V by 3 bases and J by 3 bases, and 12 bases separated the two germline ends. Germline CDR1 and CDR2: MDHEN and SYDVKM. The CDR3 loop spans 14 amino acids. The CDR3 loop reads CASSLLRGNYEQYF. Here the CDR3 DNA reads TGTGCCAGCAGTTTGTTAAGGGGTAACTACGAGCAGTACTTC.

The rearrangement joins TRBV10-3 to TRBJ1-1; D call uncertain. V was cut by 4 bases and J by 3 bases, with 12 bases left in between. The CDR3 sequence is 14 residues long. Germline CDR1 reads ENHRY; CDR2 reads SYGVKD. CDR3 sequence reads: CAISVRDSDTEAFF. The CDR3 nucleotides read TGTGCCATCAGTGTAAGGGATTCGGACACTGAAGCTTTCTTT.

This clonotype was recorded many times. The chain recombines TRBV12-3 or TRBV12-4 with TRBJ2-7; 7 bases match TRBD1. The CDR3 consists of 15 residues. J gave up 5 bases and V 0 bases, and 7 bases lay outside the gene matches. The CDR3 DNA follows: TGTGCCAGCAGTTTAGCTCCTTACAGGGGTAACGAGCAGTACTTC. Translation: CASSLAPYRGNEQYF.

The table lists this clonotype with many counts. This sequence joins TRBV4-1 and TRBJ1-4; D remains ambiguous. Trimming took 8 bases from V and 8 from J, leaving 9 bases between them. CDR1 is MGHRA and CDR2 is YSYEKL in the germline V gene. This CDR3 region has 11 residues. CDR3 nucleotide sequence: TGCGCCAGCGGACCCCTGGAAAAACTGTTTTTT. It translates to CASGPLEKLFF.

This chain connects TRBV7-8 to TRBJ2-7, with 10 bases that match TRBD2. J gave up 7 bases and V 4 bases, and 7 bases lay outside the gene matches. CDR1 and CDR2 from the germline V gene are SGHVS and FQNEAQ. CDR3 size: 14 residues. CDR3 sequence: CASSSLAGVKEQYF. The CDR3 DNA is TGTGCCAGCAGCTCTCTAGCGGGAGTGAAAGAGCAGTACTTC. The full variable domain, in which reference TRBV7-8 and TRBJ2-7 provide the parts outside the CDR3, is GAGVSQSPRYKVAKRGQDVALRCDPISGHVSLFWYQQALGQGPEFLTYFQNEAQLDKSGLPSDRFFAERPEGSVSTLKIQRTQQEDSAVYLCASSSLAGVKEQYFGPGTRLTVT.

This chain links TRBV24-1 with TRBJ2-5; 7 bases align to TRBD1. The CDR3 loop spans 13 amino acids. Germline V CDR1 and CDR2: KGHDR, SFDVKD. With 9 bases clipped from V and 0 bases from J, the junction kept 3 bases outside the gene matches. The CDR3 nucleotides are TGTGCCACCGGGACAGCCAACCAAGAGACCCAGTACTTC. Amino acid sequence: CATGTANQETQYF.

Only a few counts were recorded for this clonotype. This CDR3 is CASSEIGQGDGYTF. Here the CDR3 DNA reads TGTGCCAGCAGTGAAATAGGACAGGGGGATGGCTACACCTTC. V and J are TRBV25-1 and TRBJ1-2; TRBD1 matches at 10 bases. CDR3 length equals 14 residues. Per the germline V gene, CDR1 is MGHDK and CDR2 is SYGVNS. V shed 2 bases, J shed 6 bases, and the junction held 3 bases outside the gene matches.

The V and J genes are TRBV3-1 and TRBJ1-1; D remains ambiguous. Germline V gene sequence: CDR1 LGHDT, CDR2 YNNKEL (reference sequence). This CDR3 spans 15 amino acids. The V end lost 0 bases, the J end lost 6 bases, and 14 bases lay between the germline ends. This chain's CDR3 is CASSQEGEYLAEAFF. CDR3 sequence (DNA): TGTGCCAGCAGCCAAGAAGGTGAATACCTAGCTGAAGCTTTCTTT.

This clonotype was found a few times. The genes are TRBV18 and TRBJ1-1, with D unclear. The CDR3 extends over 13 amino acids. The germline V gene encodes CDR1 KGHSH and CDR2 LQKENI. Trimming shortened V by 5 bases and J by 8 bases, and 15 bases separated the two germline ends. CDR3 nucleotides: TGTGCCAGCTCATGGACCGGGGAAATCGAAGCTTTCTTT. Translated: CASSWTGEIEAFF.

On this clonotype: One junction end disagrees with the germline gene, perhaps due to a read error. This chain joins TRBV7-3 and TRBJ1-1; 10 positions match TRBD1. The CDR3 sequence is 15 residues long. Looked up from germline, CDR1 is SGHTA and CDR2 is FQGTGA. CDR3 protein: CASGVLGQGRTPSDF. CDR3 DNA sequence: TGCGCCAGTGGGGTTCTGGGACAGGGGCGCACCCCCTCGGATTTT.

The rearrangement links TRBV7-9 to TRBJ2-7; no reliable D call. The CDR3 is 14 residues long. V shed 1 base and J shed 6 bases, with 13 bases lying between them. Germline CDR1 reads SEHNR; CDR2 reads FQNEAQ (reference sequence). CDR3 protein: CASSLGSLTSEQYF. CDR3 nucleotides: TGTGCCAGCAGCTTAGGGTCTCTTACGTCCGAGCAGTACTTC.